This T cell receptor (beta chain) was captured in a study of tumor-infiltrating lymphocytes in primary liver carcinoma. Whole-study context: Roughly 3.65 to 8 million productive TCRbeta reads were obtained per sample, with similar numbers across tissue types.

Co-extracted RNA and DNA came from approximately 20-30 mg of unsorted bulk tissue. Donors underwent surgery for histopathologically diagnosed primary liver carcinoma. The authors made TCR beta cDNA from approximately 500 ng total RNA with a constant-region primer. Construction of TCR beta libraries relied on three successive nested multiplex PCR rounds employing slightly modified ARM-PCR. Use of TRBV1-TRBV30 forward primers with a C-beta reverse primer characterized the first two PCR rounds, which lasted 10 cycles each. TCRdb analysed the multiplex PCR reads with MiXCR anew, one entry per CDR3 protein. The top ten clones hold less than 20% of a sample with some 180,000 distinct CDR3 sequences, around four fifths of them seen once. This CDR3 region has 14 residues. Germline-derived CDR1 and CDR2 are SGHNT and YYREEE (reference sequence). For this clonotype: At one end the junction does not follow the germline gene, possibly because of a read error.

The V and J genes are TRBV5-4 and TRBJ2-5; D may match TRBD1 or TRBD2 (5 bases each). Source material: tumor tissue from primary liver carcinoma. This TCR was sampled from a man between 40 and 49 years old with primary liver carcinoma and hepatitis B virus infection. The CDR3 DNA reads TGTGTCAGCAGCCCAACACAGGTGGGGGAGACCCAGTATTTC. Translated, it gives CVSSPTQVGETQYF.